Below are 7 T cell receptor beta chains sequenced from a single sample in a study of control samples from healthy donors and cancer patients. Data came from immunoSEQ multiplex PCR; TCRdb stores just in-frame clones and leaves some out. The data show about 160,000 clones, with over 85% seen just once and around 12% held by the top ten. The sequenced sample consisted of blood. These receptors came from a man younger than 45 in good health.

The V and J genes are TRBV3-1 (or the pseudogene TRBV3-2) and TRBJ2-7; 8 positions agree with TRBD1. The germline V gene has CDR1 LGHDT and CDR2 YNNKEL (reference sequence). This CDR3 contains 14 residues. V was clipped by 3 bases and J by 6 bases; unmatched bases: 7. The CDR3 DNA is TGTGCCAGCAGCCAGGGCAGGGGGCGAGTCGAGCAGTACTTC. Translation: CASSQGRGRVEQYF.

The chain links TRBV7-2 to TRBJ2-1; D possibly corresponds to TRBD1 (5 bases). CDR3 size: 15 residues. Germline loops: CDR1 SGHTA, CDR2 FQGNSA. V was trimmed by 1 base and J by 1 base, leaving 8 bases between them. CDR3 in DNA: TGTGCCAGCAGCTTAGTTCAGGGTTCCTACAATGAGCAGTTCTTC. Protein sequence: CASSLVQGSYNEQFF.

This chain uses TRBV9 with TRBJ2-5; perhaps TRBD1 as D (5 bases). V was cut by 5 bases and J by 4 bases, with 18 bases left in between. The CDR3 contains 15 residues. Germline CDR1 is SGDLS and CDR2 is YYNGEE. CDR3 nucleotide sequence: TGTGCCAGCAGTCCTACCTCAGGGTTAGGAGAGACCCAGTACTTC. Amino acids: CASSPTSGLGETQYF.

The rearrangement uses TRBV19 and TRBJ1-3; D unclear. There are 14 residues in the CDR3. V was shortened by 6 bases and J by 0 bases, with 9 bases between the two germline ends. Germline CDR1 LNHDA, CDR2 SQIVND (reference sequence). In nucleotides, the CDR3 is TGTGCCAGTAGAGGCGGCCGCTCTGGAAACACCATATATTTT. Translation: CASRGGRSGNTIYF.

This chain uses TRBV5-1 with TRBJ2-3; no clear D gene. V dropped 0 bases and J dropped 0 bases, with 5 bases sitting between them. In germline, CDR1 is SGHRS, CDR2 YFSETQ. This CDR3 has 14 amino acids. The CDR3 DNA reads as TGCGCCAGCAGCTTGGGCCAGAGCACAGATACGCAGTATTTT. Translated, it gives CASSLGQSTDTQYF.

The chain couples TRBV24-1 to TRBJ1-1; D not certain. The CDR3 contains 13 residues. The V and J ends lost 2 bases and 2 bases respectively, with 5 bases between them. CDR1 is KGHDR and CDR2 is SFDVKD in the germline V gene. CDR3 sequence: CATSDSDNTEAFF. The CDR3 DNA reads TGTGCCACCAGTGATTCCGATAACACTGAAGCTTTCTTT.

The V and J genes are TRBV7-2 and TRBJ1-6, with D possibly TRBD1 on 5 matching bases. Germline CDR1 and CDR2: SGHTA and FQGNSA. The CDR3 has 15 residues. V was pared by 4 bases and J by 6 bases, with 13 bases between. The CDR3 nucleotides are TGTGCCAGCAGCTCGTCCGGGACCCTTAATTCACCCCTCCACTTT. Its protein is CASSSSGTLNSPLHF.